The 27 T cell receptor beta chains given below trace back to one sample, sequenced in a study of OX40 agonist ivuxolimab in advanced cancers. Data came from immunoSEQ multiplex PCR; TCRdb stores just in-frame clones and leaves some out. The profile shows 70,000 to 95,000 clones, under 95% of them singletons. This specimen was CD4+ or CD8+ T cells sorted from blood, taken in a trial of the OX40 agonist ivuxolimab. The receptors were gathered from an adult with an advanced solid tumor such as melanoma, head and neck, liver or kidney cancer.

This chain links TRBV19 with TRBJ1-1; D may be TRBD1 (5 bases). The germline V gene encodes CDR1 LNHDA and CDR2 SQIVND (reference sequence). This CDR3 has 13 amino acids. The ends were cut back, 1 base at V and 8 bases at J, with 11 bases in the middle. In nucleotides, the CDR3 is TGTGCCAGTAGTATAGCTAAGACAGCCGAAGCTTTCTTT. Protein: CASSIAKTAEAFF.

Only a few counts were recorded for this clone. This rearrangement joins TRBV30 to TRBJ1-1; no clear D. The V and J ends lost 4 bases and 1 base respectively, with 13 bases between them. Germline values: CDR1 GTSNPN, CDR2 SVGIG (reference sequence). The length of the CDR3 is 14 residues. CDR3 bases: TGTGCCTGGACCTCACACGGGTGGAACACTGAAGCTTTCTTT. As protein: CAWTSHGWNTEAFF.

This rearrangement joins TRBV27 to TRBJ1-6, with a tentative D call TRBD1 (5 bases). This CDR3 is built from 16 residues. Trimming took 2 bases from V and 0 from J, leaving 8 bases between them. CDR1 and CDR2 (germline): MNHEY, SMNVEV (reference sequence). The CDR3 protein is CASSLKGSSYNSPLHF. In DNA form, the CDR3 reads TGTGCCAGCAGTTTAAAGGGGAGCTCCTATAATTCACCCCTCCACTTT.

The rearrangement uses TRBV5-1 and TRBJ2-1, with TRBD1 matching 9 bases. CDR1 and CDR2 from the germline V gene are SGHRS and YFSETQ. The V gene end was trimmed by 2 bases and the J gene end by 7 bases; junction bases not matched to a gene: 10. The CDR3 is made up of 16 amino acids. Here the CDR3 DNA reads TGCGCCAGCAGCTTACAACAGGGGGCGAGGGGGAATGAGCAGTTCTTC. This encodes CASSLQQGARGNEQFF.

The V gene is TRBV7-2, the J gene TRBJ2-1; 9 bases line up with TRBD1. This CDR3 has 14 residues. V was pared by 3 bases and J by 4 bases, with 1 base of the junction left unmatched. The germline V gene encodes CDR1 SGHTA and CDR2 FQGNSA. The CDR3 nucleotides are TGTGCCAGCAGCTTTGGGACAGGGTACAATGAGCAGTTCTTC. Protein sequence: CASSFGTGYNEQFF.

The CDR3 DNA reads as TGTGCCAGCAAGTCAGATTTCAATGAGCAGTTCTTC. It is translated as CASKSDFNEQFF. The chain combines TRBV6-5 with TRBJ2-1; D is uncertain. Germline loops: CDR1 MNHEY, CDR2 SVGAGI. This CDR3 is built from 12 residues. The V end lost 7 bases, the J end lost 6 bases, and 10 bases lay between the germline ends.

The chain joins TRBV11-2 to TRBJ2-2; D is uncertain. V lost 3 bases and J lost 1, with 9 bases in between. The CDR3 length is 15 residues. Germline V gives CDR1 SGHAT, CDR2 FQNNGV. For the CDR3, the DNA is TGTGCCAGCAGCTTTGACACAAAGAACACCGGGGAGCTGTTTTTT. Translated: CASSFDTKNTGELFF.

The chain joins TRBV5-5 to TRBJ1-6; D gene unclear. V was cut by 1 base and J by 9 bases, with 14 bases left in between. Germline assignment: CDR1 SGHKS and CDR2 YYEKEE (reference sequence). The CDR3 runs 15 residues. The CDR3 nucleotides read TGTGCCAGCAGCTTGCTAGGACGGGCAACTTCACCCCTCCACTTT. Residues: CASSLLGRATSPLHF.

Worth noting for this clone: One junction end does not reproduce the germline sequence, and a read error may be involved. This chain links TRBV7-7 with TRBJ2-5, with a tentative D call TRBD2 (6 bases). The germline gives CDR1 SSHAT, CDR2 FNYEAQ (reference sequence). The CDR3 has 14 residues. This CDR3 is CASSPGLEQEAQYF. The CDR3 DNA reads as TGTGCTAGCAGCCCGGGACTTGAACAAGAGGCCCAGTACTTC.

The chain joins TRBV10-3 to TRBJ2-7, with 7 bases identical to TRBD1. This CDR3 has 14 residues. CDR1 and CDR2 from the germline V gene are ENHRY and SYGVKD. The J segment lost 5 bases and the V segment lost 3 bases, leaving 7 bases of the junction unmatched. CDR3 protein: CAISDRQGPHEQYF. CDR3 nucleotides: TGTGCCATCAGTGATCGACAGGGCCCACACGAGCAGTACTTC.

The chain recombines TRBV29-1 with TRBJ1-1; tentatively, D is TRBD1 (5 bases). The CDR3 is 13 amino acids. The ends were cut back, 4 bases at V and 3 bases at J, with 12 bases in the middle. Germline CDR1 SQVTM, CDR2 ANQGSEA. The CDR3 loop reads CSVARVRYTEAFF. CDR3 DNA sequence: TGCAGCGTTGCCAGGGTTCGATACACTGAAGCTTTCTTT.

CDR3 amino acids: CSVDPRGIYGYTF. The CDR3 nucleotides read TGCAGCGTTGATCCCAGGGGCATCTATGGCTACACCTTC. The rearrangement links TRBV29-1 to TRBJ1-2; D is perhaps TRBD1 (6 bases). Deletions cut 3 bases from V and 4 bases from J, with 12 bases between. CDR3 size: 13 residues. The germline V gene has CDR1 SQVTM and CDR2 ANQGSEA.

This rearrangement joins TRBV30 to TRBJ2-5; the match to TRBD2 covers 8 bases. J gave up 5 bases and V 5 bases, and 7 bases lay outside the gene matches. The CDR3 totals 13 residues. CDR1 and CDR2 from the germline V gene are GTSNPN and SVGIG (reference sequence). The CDR3 spells CAWGRQRGETQYF. CDR3 in DNA: TGTGCCTGGGGACGGCAGCGGGGGGAGACCCAGTACTTC. Together with reference TRBV30 and TRBJ2-5, the CDR3 gives the full variable domain: SQTIHQWPATLVQPVGSPLSLECTVEGTSNPNLYWYRQAAGRGLQLLFYSVGIGQISSEVPQNLSASRPQDRQFILSSKKLLLSDSGFYLCAWGRQRGETQYFGPGTRLLVL.

The chain couples TRBV6-1 to TRBJ1-6, with D perhaps TRBD1 (6 bases). This CDR3 region has 16 residues. V was trimmed by 1 base and J by 9 bases, leaving 16 bases between them. In germline, CDR1 is MNHNS, CDR2 SASEGT. CDR3 loop: CASSEGGGSVRSPLHF. The DNA for the CDR3 is TGTGCCAGCAGTGAAGGAGGGGGGTCAGTTCGTTCACCCCTCCACTTT.

V and J are TRBV7-3 and TRBJ2-3; 7 bases are a match to TRBD2. The CDR3 covers 18 residues. The germline V gene encodes CDR1 SGHTA and CDR2 FQGTGA. Germline trimming cut 1 base from V and 0 bases from J; bases unmatched to any gene: 10. Written as DNA, the CDR3 is TGTGCCAGCAGCTTAAGTATGGCTAGCGGCTACAGCACAGATACGCAGTATTTT. This gives the protein CASSLSMASGYSTDTQYF.

This clone was observed a handful of times. The chain employs TRBV19 and TRBJ1-3; D might be TRBD1 (5 bases). The CDR3 extends over 16 amino acids. Germline values: CDR1 LNHDA, CDR2 SQIVND (reference sequence). Trimming took 3 bases from V and 2 from J, leaving 14 bases between them. The CDR3 loop reads CASSIGGMHTGNTIYF. Written as DNA, the CDR3 is TGTGCCAGTAGTATTGGGGGTATGCACACTGGAAACACCATATATTTT.

Details on this clone: This sample includes further DNA sequences coding for the same CDR3. CDR3 sequence reads: CASSLAGGQNTEAFF. The CDR3 DNA follows: TGTGCCAGCAGCTTGGCCGGAGGGCAGAACACTGAAGCTTTCTTT. This chain uses TRBV5-5 with TRBJ1-1; D is ambiguous. Germline V gene lookup returns CDR1 SGHKS and CDR2 YYEKEE (reference sequence). The CDR3 runs to 15 residues. Trimming stripped 0 bases from V and 1 base from J, with 10 bases between.

The J gene is TRBJ1-1, the V gene TRBV21-1; TRBD1 is the table's D call and was not checked against the DNA. TRBV21-1 is classified as a pseudogene. This CDR3 comprises 15 residues. The DNA for the CDR3 is TGTGCCAGCAGCAAAGGACCAGGTTTGAACACTGAAGCTTTCTTT. Amino acid sequence: CASSKGPGLNTEAFF.

The chain is built from TRBV5-4 and TRBJ1-6; possible D gene TRBD1, 5 bases. CDR3 length: 14 residues. The V gene's germline CDR1 is SGHNT and CDR2 YYREEE (reference sequence). V lost 7 bases and J 6 bases, leaving 14 bases between the germline ends. CDR3 bases: TGTGCCAGCGCCAGGCTAGGGGTTAATTCACCCCTCCACTTT. Its translation: CASARLGVNSPLHF.

The chain combines TRBV2 with TRBJ2-1; no reliable D call. V dropped 8 bases and J dropped 4 bases, with 18 bases sitting between them. In germline, CDR1 is SNHLY, CDR2 FYNNEI. The CDR3 spans 15 residues. The CDR3 loop reads CASAQGWDLYNEQFF. The CDR3 bases are TGTGCCAGCGCTCAAGGGTGGGATCTTTACAATGAGCAGTTCTTC.

The chain carries TRBV27 and TRBJ2-1; D gene ambiguous. Trimming stripped 5 bases from V and 5 bases from J, with 13 bases between. Germline values: CDR1 MNHEY, CDR2 SMNVEV (reference sequence). The CDR3 is 14 amino acids. The CDR3 spells CASSTRTINNEQFF. Written as DNA, the CDR3 is TGTGCCAGCAGTACGCGAACGATAAACAATGAGCAGTTCTTC.

This sequence joins TRBV5-1 and TRBJ1-4; no clear D. The V gene's germline CDR1 is SGHRS and CDR2 YFSETQ. Trimming pared 4 bases from V and 3 bases from J, leaving 10 bases between. The CDR3 covers 14 residues. The CDR3 reads CASSPGVPNEKLFF. The CDR3 DNA is TGCGCCAGCAGCCCTGGAGTCCCTAATGAAAAACTGTTTTTT.

This clone was observed a single time. The chain is built from TRBV11-2 and TRBJ2-1; D is unresolved. CDR1 and CDR2 (germline): SGHAT, FQNNGV. The CDR3 runs 16 residues. With 1 base removed from V and 4 bases from J, the gap between germline ends came to 14 bases. The CDR3 DNA follows: TGTGCCAGCAGCTTAGGCGGCTACTCGGGTTACAATGAGCAGTTCTTC. Its translation: CASSLGGYSGYNEQFF. Full variable domain (outside the CDR3, taken from reference TRBV11-2 and TRBJ2-1): EAGVAQSPRYKIIEKRQSVAFWCNPISGHATLYWYQQILGQGPKLLIQFQNNGVVDDSQLPKDRFSAERLKGVDSTLKIQPAKLEDSAVYLCASSLGGYSGYNEQFFGPGTRLTVL.

A single count supports this clone. V usage is TRBV11-3 and J usage is TRBJ1-4; possibly TRBD1 for D (5 bases). Trimming left V 7 bases short and J 0 bases short, with 15 bases between. The CDR3 spans 16 residues. Germline CDR1 reads SGHNT; CDR2 reads YENEEA. In nucleotides, the CDR3 is TGTGCCAGCAACTATAAACAGGACGCAACTAATGAAAAACTGTTTTTT. Translating it yields CASNYKQDATNEKLFF.

The chain joins TRBV6-5 to TRBJ2-7; D remains unclear. The CDR3 is 14 amino acids. The V gene lost 0 bases and the J gene lost 0 bases, with 6 bases spanning the gap. CDR1 and CDR2 (germline): MNHEY, SVGAGI. In DNA, the CDR3 is TGTGCCAGCAGTTACTCGGGCACCTCCTACGAGCAGTACTTC. Protein product: CASSYSGTSYEQYF.

V and J are TRBV7-3 and TRBJ2-3, with D maybe TRBD2 (6 bases). The V end was cut by 2 bases, the J end by 1 base, with 13 bases between. Germline V lookup: CDR1 SGHTA, CDR2 FQGTGA. The CDR3 totals 16 residues. The CDR3 loop is CASSLLSGPGTDTQYF. CDR3 sequence (DNA): TGTGCCAGCAGCTTACTGAGCGGGCCTGGCACAGATACGCAGTATTTT.

The chain recombines TRBV5-6 with TRBJ2-1, with TRBD2 matching 8 bases. V lost 7 bases to trimming and J lost 0 bases; unmatched junction nucleotides: 6. This CDR3 has 15 residues. Germline V gene sequence: CDR1 SGHDT, CDR2 YYEEEE. The CDR3 nucleotides read TGTGCCAGCCATTTTGGGACTAGCTCCTACAATGAGCAGTTCTTC. Translating it yields CASHFGTSSYNEQFF.